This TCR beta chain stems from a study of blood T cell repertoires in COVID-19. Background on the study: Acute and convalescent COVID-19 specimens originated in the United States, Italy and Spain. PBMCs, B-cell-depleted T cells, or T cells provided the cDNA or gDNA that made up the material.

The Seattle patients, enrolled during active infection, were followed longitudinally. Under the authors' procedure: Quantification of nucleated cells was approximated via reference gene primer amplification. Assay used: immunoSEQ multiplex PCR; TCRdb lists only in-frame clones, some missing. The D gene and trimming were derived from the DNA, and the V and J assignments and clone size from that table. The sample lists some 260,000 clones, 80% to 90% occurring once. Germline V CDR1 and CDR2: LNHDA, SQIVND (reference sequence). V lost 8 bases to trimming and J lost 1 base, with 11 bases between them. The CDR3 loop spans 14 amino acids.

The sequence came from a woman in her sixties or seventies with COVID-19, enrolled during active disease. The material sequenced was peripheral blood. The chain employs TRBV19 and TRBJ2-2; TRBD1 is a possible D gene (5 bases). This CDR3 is CASHGAGNTGELFF. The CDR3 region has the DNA TGTGCCAGTCATGGGGCAGGGAACACCGGGGAGCTGTTTTTT.